This T cell receptor (beta chain) was recorded in a study of type 1 regulatory T cells. Turning to the study itself: T-allo10 is a Tr1-enriched, alloantigen-specific CD4 T cell product made in vitro. Study-wide results and caveats: Compared with non-Tr1 cells, Tr1 cells showed a narrower TCR repertoire.

Turning to this clonotype: The antigen remains unidentified.

V was trimmed by 3 bases and J by 3 bases, leaving 12 bases between them. CDR3 length equals 14 residues. The germline V gene encodes CDR1 DFQATT and CDR2 SNEGSKA (reference sequence). Using its own MiXCR run on the reads, TCRdb lists one record per CDR3 protein. The repertoire includes 63,000 or so distinct CDR3 sequences, roughly 49% of them detected once, and about 2% sits in the top ten. The chain employs TRBV20-1 and TRBJ2-4; TRBD1 might be the D (7 bases). Specimen: cultured non-Tr1 T cells, either the whole culture or a sorted T cell fraction (not recorded which). The source of this sequence is a human donor in good health. In DNA, the CDR3 is TGCAGTGCTAGGACGGGGGACAGCAAAAACATTCAGTACTTC. Residues: CSARTGDSKNIQYF.